This passage covers 12 T cell receptor beta chains from one sample sequenced in a study of PD-1 blockade in classical Hodgkin lymphoma. Using immunoSEQ multiplex PCR, the repertoire was profiled, and TCRdb retains in-frame clones only, with some absent. The sample holds more than 90,000 clones, 81% seen once. After autologous stem cell transplantation all patients relapsed, and prior brentuximab vedotin exposure differed between cohorts. This specimen consisted of peripheral blood mononuclear cells (PBMCs), obtained before the second cycle of nivolumab. All receptors derive from a human donor with classical Hodgkin lymphoma.

J is TRBJ2-1 and V is TRBV4-3; TRBD2 matches at 7 bases. The CDR3 spans 14 residues. CDR1 is LGHNA and CDR2 is YSLEER in the germline V gene. J gave up 7 bases and V 0 bases, and 3 bases lay outside the gene matches. The CDR3 DNA is TGCGCCAGCAGCCAAGAACTAGCGAAAAATGAGCAGTTCTTC. This sequence encodes CASSQELAKNEQFF.

This clone is a singleton in its sample. The chain links TRBV9 to TRBJ1-2, with 9 bases fitting TRBD1. There are 17 residues in the CDR3. CDR1 and CDR2 from the germline V gene are SGDLS and YYNGEE. V gave up 4 bases and J gave up 1 base; unmatched junction bases: 11. CDR3 coding DNA: TGTGCCAGCAGCCAAATGGGGACAGGGAGAAGTAACTATGGCTACACCTTC. It codes for CASSQMGTGRSNYGYTF.

V gene TRBV21-1 combines with J gene TRBJ2-7; the table gives TRBD2 as D, unverified against the DNA. TRBV21-1 is designated a pseudogene. The CDR3 length is 15 residues. The CDR3 loop reads CASSNGGGPFYEQYF. The CDR3 bases are TGTGCCAGCAGCAACGGCGGAGGTCCCTTTTACGAGCAGTACTTC.

A note on this clone: This CDR3 is also generated by other DNA sequences in the sample. The V call is TRBV9, the J call TRBJ2-7; 14 nucleotides agree with TRBD2. The germline gives CDR1 SGDLS, CDR2 YYNGEE. Losses at the gene ends were 3 bases for V and 7 bases for J; bases not matched to a gene: 6. The length of the CDR3 is 15 residues. CDR3 region: CASSEGLAGVYEQYF. CDR3 nucleotides: TGTGCCAGCAGCGAGGGACTAGCGGGAGTTTATGAGCAGTACTTC.

This chain links TRBV7-6 with TRBJ1-4; 10 bases line up with TRBD1. This CDR3 region has 15 residues. Germline V gives CDR1 SGHVS, CDR2 FNYEAQ. V was clipped by 3 bases and J by 5 bases; unmatched bases: 3. The CDR3 DNA reads TGTGCCAGCAGCTTGGAGACAGGGGGCAATGAAAAACTGTTTTTT. Translation gives CASSLETGGNEKLFF.

The chain links TRBV15 to TRBJ2-2; 9 bases are a match to TRBD1. CDR1 is LNHNV, CDR2 YYDKDF, per germline (reference sequence). J lost 4 bases, V lost 9 bases, and 9 bases had no gene match. This CDR3 region has 15 residues. DNA of the CDR3: TGTGCCACGCAACGACAGGGGGGGCTCACCGGGGAGCTGTTTTTT. Protein: CATQRQGGLTGELFF.

The chain links TRBV10-3 to TRBJ2-3; no definite D call. V was pared by 7 bases and J by 2 bases, with 7 bases between. Germline CDR1 is ENHRY and CDR2 is SYGVKD. CDR3 length equals 12 residues. Written as DNA, the CDR3 is TGTGCCATCAAAGACAACACAGATACGCAGTATTTT. It specifies CAIKDNTDTQYF.

The genes are TRBV10-1 and TRBJ2-3; D possibly corresponds to TRBD1 (6 bases). CDR3 length equals 14 residues. With 3 bases removed from V and 5 bases from J, the gap between germline ends came to 12 bases. The germline gives CDR1 WNHNN, CDR2 SYGVQD (reference sequence). The CDR3: CASSDRQAKDTQYF. CDR3 nucleotides: TGCGCCAGCAGTGACCGACAGGCTAAAGATACGCAGTATTTT.

The chain is built from TRBV6-1 and TRBJ1-1; 7 positions agree with TRBD1. This CDR3 is 13 amino acids long. V shed 10 bases and J 0 bases; nucleotides not matched to a gene: 5. CDR1 MNHNS and CDR2 SASEGT come from the germline V gene. CDR3 DNA sequence: TGTGCCACCCGGACAGGCCTGAACACTGAAGCTTTCTTT. Its protein product is CATRTGLNTEAFF.

The chain couples TRBV7-2 to TRBJ2-7; 8 bases fit TRBD1. Looked up from germline, CDR1 is SGHTA and CDR2 is FQGNSA. Trimming took 5 bases from V and 3 from J; bases not matched to a gene: 6. The CDR3 extends over 14 amino acids. The chain's CDR3 is CASSPLGQGYEQYF. The CDR3 nucleotides are TGTGCCAGCAGCCCCCTTGGACAGGGCTACGAGCAGTACTTC.

V usage is TRBV30 and J usage is TRBJ1-3, with 7 bases matching TRBD1. This CDR3 spans 14 amino acids. V was pared by 7 bases and J by 5 bases, with 11 bases of the junction left unmatched. Germline-derived CDR1 and CDR2 are GTSNPN and SVGIG (reference sequence). The CDR3 is CALSLPGQRNTIYF. CDR3 coding DNA: TGTGCCTTATCCCTTCCGGGACAGAGAAACACCATATATTTT. The full variable domain, in which reference TRBV30 and TRBJ1-3 provide the parts outside the CDR3, is SQTIHQWPATLVQPVGSPLSLECTVEGTSNPNLYWYRQAAGRGLQLLFYSVGIGQISSEVPQNLSASRPQDRQFILSSKKLLLSDSGFYLCALSLPGQRNTIYFGEGSWLTVV.

The chain links TRBV9 to TRBJ2-1; the match to TRBD2 covers 9 bases. The length of the CDR3 is 15 residues. With 3 bases clipped from V and 3 bases from J, the junction kept 4 bases outside the gene matches. CDR1 is SGDLS and CDR2 is YYNGEE in the germline V gene. DNA of the CDR3: TGTGCCAGCAGCGCCTTAGCGGGGGACTACAATGAGCAGTTCTTC. It yields the protein CASSALAGDYNEQFF.